Listed below are T cell receptor beta chains from one sample, sequenced in a study of identifying expanded T cells in peripheral blood. Clones were sequenced by immunoSEQ multiplex PCR, and TCRdb holds only the in-frame ones, with some missing. The data contain some 96,000 clones, approximately 89% of them singletons. The sample was blood. These receptors all come from a person aged 18 to 75 in good health. The CDR3 runs from the conserved cysteine through the conserved F or W. The D gene is left open where the match is weak. Clone size is not always given. Where it is, it says once, few, many or a class for expanded clones.

J: TRBJ1-6; D: NA; V: TRBV2; size: NA; DNA: TGTGCCAGCAGGGGGCTTTCGTTCAATTCACCCCTCCACTTT; CDR3: CASRGLSFNSPLHF
J: TRBJ2-1; D: NA; V: TRBV18; size: NA; DNA: TGTGCCAGCTCACTCGGACCGTCCTACAATGAGCAGTTCTTC; CDR3: CASSLGPSYNEQFF
J: TRBJ1-1; D: NA; V: TRBV12-5; size: NA; DNA: TGTGCTAGTGGTAGACAGGACTACGGCACTGAAGCTTTCTTT; CDR3: CASGRQDYGTEAFF
J: TRBJ1-2; D: NA; V: TRBV30; size: NA; DNA: TGTGCCTGGAGCGCGGTAGGGGCTACCTATGGCTACACCTTC; CDR3: CAWSAVGATYGYTF
J: TRBJ1-4; D: NA; V: TRBV6-5; size: NA; DNA: TGTGCCAGCAGCCGCCAGGGGTACGCTAATGAAAAACTGTTTTTT; CDR3: CASSRQGYANEKLFF
J: TRBJ1-2; D: NA; V: TRBV28; size: NA; DNA: TGTGCCAGCAGTCTAGGGAGCGTTTATGGCTACACCTTC; CDR3: CASSLGSVYGYTF
J: TRBJ1-2; D: NA; V: TRBV7-2; size: few; DNA: TGTGCCAGCAGCTATTTCAGGGGAGGAAGCTATGGCTACACCTTC; CDR3: CASSYFRGGSYGYTF
J: TRBJ1-4; D: NA; V: TRBV19; size: NA; DNA: TGTGCCAGTAGTCCTCAATCCGAGGGTGTACGGCTGTTTTTT; CDR3: CASSPQSEGVRLFF
J: TRBJ2-7; D: TRBD2; V: TRBV9; size: NA; DNA: TGTGCCAGCAGCTCACCGGGCGAGCGGGGGGAAAGGGAGTCCTACGAGCAGTACTTC; CDR3: CASSSPGERGERESYEQYF
J: TRBJ1-1; D: NA; V: TRBV6-5; size: NA; DNA: TGTGCCAGCAGGCCCTACGGGACGGATAACACTGAAGCTTTCTTT; CDR3: CASRPYGTDNTEAFF
J: TRBJ1-5; D: NA; V: TRBV19; size: NA; DNA: TGTGCCAGTAGTCGGGACACCGAATATAGCAATCAGCCCCAGCATTTT; CDR3: CASSRDTEYSNQPQHF
J: TRBJ1-2; D: NA; V: TRBV5-5; size: NA; DNA: TGTGCCAGCAGCTCGACAGTAGGTAGTTCTAACTATGGCTACACCTTC; CDR3: CASSSTVGSSNYGYTF
J: TRBJ2-3; D: NA; V: TRBV7-3; size: NA; DNA: TGTGCCAGCAGCAACACAGATACGCAGTATTTT; CDR3: CASSNTDTQYF
J: TRBJ2-1; D: TRBD2; V: TRBV2; size: NA; DNA: TGTGCCAGCAGTGCCTCTAGCGGGAGCTACAATGAGCAGTTCTTC; CDR3: CASSASSGSYNEQFF
J: TRBJ1-6; D: NA; V: TRBV10-3; size: few; DNA: TGTGCCATCAGTGCCGCAGGGGCTAGGAATTCACCCCTCCACTTT; CDR3: CAISAAGARNSPLHF
J: TRBJ1-2; D: NA; V: TRBV4-2; size: NA; DNA: TGTGCCAGCAGCCAAGATTTTTTAGTTAGGGGTGCCGGCTACACCTTC; CDR3: CASSQDFLVRGAGYTF
J: TRBJ1-3; D: NA; V: TRBV7-9; size: NA; DNA: TGTGCCAGCAGCTTAGGAGGGGGTCTAAACTCTGGAAACACCATATATTTT; CDR3: CASSLGGGLNSGNTIYF
J: TRBJ2-1; D: NA; V: TRBV6-1; size: once; DNA: TGTGCCAGCACTTGGGGGCTGAGCTCCTACAATGAGCAGTTCTTC; CDR3: CASTWGLSSYNEQFF
J: TRBJ1-2; D: NA; V: TRBV19; size: NA; DNA: TGTGCCAGTATGCGGGCAGGGAGCTATGGCTACACCTTC; CDR3: CASMRAGSYGYTF
J: TRBJ1-2; D: NA; V: TRBV13; size: NA; DNA: TGTGCCAGCAGCTTGAGGGGTGGCTATGGCTACACCTTC; CDR3: CASSLRGGYGYTF
J: TRBJ2-5; D: NA; V: TRBV7-9; size: NA; DNA: TGTGCCAGCACCATCGGACTAGAGGGGGCAGAGACCCAGTACTTC; CDR3: CASTIGLEGAETQYF
J: TRBJ1-4; D: NA; V: TRBV18; size: NA; DNA: TGTGCCAGCTCACCTACTATTCAAGGACGTAATGAAAAACTGTTTTTT; CDR3: CASSPTIQGRNEKLFF
J: TRBJ2-5; D: NA; V: TRBV30; size: NA; DNA: TGTGCCTGGAGTGTTGGGGTGGGGGAGACCCAGTACTTC; CDR3: CAWSVGVGETQYF
J: TRBJ2-7; D: NA; V: TRBV5-1; size: NA; DNA: TGCGCCAGCAGCTTGGGCGAGTCCTACGAGCAGTACTTC; CDR3: CASSLGESYEQYF
J: TRBJ1-1; D: TRBD1; V: TRBV28; size: NA; DNA: TGTGCCAGCAGTGTCGGACAGGGCCTGAACACTGAAGCTTTCTTT; CDR3: CASSVGQGLNTEAFF
J: TRBJ2-2; D: TRBD2; V: TRBV5-1; size: NA; DNA: TGCGCCAGCAGCTTGGAGGTGAGCGGGAGGAACACCGGGGAGCTGTTTTTT; CDR3: CASSLEVSGRNTGELFF
J: TRBJ1-1; D: NA; V: TRBV6-5; size: NA; DNA: TGTGCCAGCACCCTGGCGGGGGGTGGGACTGAAGCTTTCTTT; CDR3: CASTLAGGGTEAFF
J: TRBJ2-3; D: NA; V: TRBV13; size: NA; DNA: TGTGCCAGCAGCCTAAAACAGGGTTGGACAGATACGCAGTATTTT; CDR3: CASSLKQGWTDTQYF
J: TRBJ2-2; D: NA; V: TRBV4-2; size: NA; DNA: TGTGCCAGCACCACCAACGGGGGCGTAGGCGGGGAGCTGTTTTTT; CDR3: CASTTNGGVGGELFF
J: TRBJ1-5; D: NA; V: TRBV27; size: NA; DNA: TGTGCCAGCAGTTTAAACGGGAACAATCAGCCCCAGCATTTT; CDR3: CASSLNGNNQPQHF
J: TRBJ2-2; D: TRBD1; V: TRBV9; size: once; DNA: TGTGCCAGCAGCCCCGGGGGACAGGTCACCGGGGAGCTGTTTTTT; CDR3: CASSPGGQVTGELFF
J: TRBJ1-2; D: NA; V: TRBV19; size: NA; DNA: TGTGCCAGTAGTATCTCTCCGGGCCGAAACCCAAACTATGGCTACACCTTC; CDR3: CASSISPGRNPNYGYTF
J: TRBJ1-5; D: NA; V: TRBV2; size: once; DNA: TGTGCCAGCAGTGGGAGGACCGAAAGCAATCAGCCCCAGCATTTT; CDR3: CASSGRTESNQPQHF
J: TRBJ1-6; D: NA; V: TRBV5-6; size: NA; DNA: TGTGCCAGCAGCTTGGGAGGACCCCTTCGCGATAATTCACCCCTCCACTTT; CDR3: CASSLGGPLRDNSPLHF
J: TRBJ1-5; D: TRBD1; V: TRBV19; size: NA; DNA: TGTGCCAGTAGCCAGCGGGACAGGGAAACTTCTCCCCAGCATTTT; CDR3: CASSQRDRETSPQHF
J: TRBJ1-5; D: TRBD1; V: TRBV2; size: NA; DNA: TGTGCCAGCAGGCAGGGGGCGCCGAATCAGCCCCAGCATTTT; CDR3: CASRQGAPNQPQHF